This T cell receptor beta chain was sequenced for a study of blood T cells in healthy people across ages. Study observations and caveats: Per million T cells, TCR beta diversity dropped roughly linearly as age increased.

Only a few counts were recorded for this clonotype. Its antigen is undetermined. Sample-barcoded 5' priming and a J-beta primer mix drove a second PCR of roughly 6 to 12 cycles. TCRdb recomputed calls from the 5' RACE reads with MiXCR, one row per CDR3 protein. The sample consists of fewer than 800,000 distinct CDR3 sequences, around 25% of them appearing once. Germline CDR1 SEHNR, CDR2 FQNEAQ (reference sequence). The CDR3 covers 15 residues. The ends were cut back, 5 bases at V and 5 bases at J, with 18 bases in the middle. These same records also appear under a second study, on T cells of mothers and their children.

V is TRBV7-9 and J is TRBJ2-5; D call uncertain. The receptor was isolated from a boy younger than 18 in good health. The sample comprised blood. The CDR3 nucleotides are TGTGCCAGCAGCCCTCCCCAGACTCGACGGGAGACCCAGTACTTC. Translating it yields CASSPPQTRRETQYF.